This T cell receptor beta chain was sequenced in a study of T cells expressing NK-cell markers. Findings and caveats of the study: Expanded NKG2C+ T cell clones had unclear HCMV specificity.

TCRdb processed the 5' RACE reads again and assigns one entry to each CDR3 protein, with no DNA. Its listing shows fewer than 400,000 distinct CDR3 sequences. CDR3 length: 15 amino acids. Germline V gene sequence: CDR1 MNHNY, CDR2 SVGAGI (reference sequence). On this clonotype itself: Its matching antigen is unknown.

The genes are TRBV6-6 and TRBJ2-5. What was sequenced was blood T cells: a sorted CD56 or NKG2C T cell subset, CD4+ or CD8+ T cells, or bulk PBMC T cells (not recorded which). The origin of this receptor is a woman between 50 and 59 years old in good health. CDR3 sequence reads: CASSVTLDYQETQYF.